A selection of T cell receptor beta chains follows, all from one sample in a study of vaccination effects on CD4 cells after COVID-19. These TCRs' antigens remain unknown. Assay used: immunoSEQ multiplex PCR; TCRdb lists only in-frame clones, some missing. The sample holds more than 15,000 clones, around 70% seen once. Sequenced material: CD4+ T cells from PBMCs cultured with SARS-CoV-2 spike peptides, taken after COVID-19 vaccination. These TCRs come from a human donor who received a COVID-19 vaccine. Each CDR3 is given with its conserved first and last residue. D genes are given only for firm matches. Not every row has a clone size; where given, it reads once, few, many or a size class.

>large|TRBV6-5|-|TRBJ1-6
CAIKIDNSNSPLHF
TGTGCCATCAAGATCGACAATTCGAATTCACCCCTCCACTTT
>-|TRBV5-4|-|TRBJ1-3
CASSPGTFGNTIYF
TGTGCCAGCAGCCCCGGGACCTTTGGAAACACCATATATTTT
>-|TRBV11-2|-|TRBJ1-1
CASSSGARVSTEAFF
TGTGCCAGCAGCTCAGGGGCGCGTGTGTCCACTGAAGCTTTCTTT
>-|TRBV5-1|-|TRBJ2-5
CASSPGTRGGETQYF
TGCGCCAGCAGCCCGGGGACCAGGGGAGGGGAGACCCAGTACTTC
>-|TRBV5-4|-|TRBJ2-7
CASSLERSFYEQYF
TGTGCCAGCAGCTTGGAGCGTTCCTTCTACGAGCAGTACTTC
>-|TRBV30|-|TRBJ1-5
CAWSPDRLNQPQHF
TGTGCCTGGAGTCCCGACAGGCTAAATCAGCCCCAGCATTTT
>-|TRBV20-1|-|TRBJ2-2
CSASSGFNHLTGELFF
TGCAGTGCTAGTTCCGGGTTTAACCACCTTACCGGGGAGCTGTTTTTT
>few|TRBV3-1/TRBV3-2|TRBD2|TRBJ2-1
CASSRPREGSYNEQFF
TGTGCCAGCAGCCGGCCGCGGGAGGGCTCCTACAATGAGCAGTTCTTC
>-|TRBV5-1|-|TRBJ2-3
CASSSMGGYSTDTQYF
TGCGCCAGCAGCTCAATGGGAGGATATAGCACAGATACGCAGTATTTT
>-|TRBV2|-|TRBJ1-4
CASLERGEKLFF
TGTGCCAGCCTAGAAAGGGGGGAAAAACTGTTTTTT
>once|TRBV3-1/TRBV3-2|-|TRBJ2-1
CASSQMAASYNEQFF
TGTGCCAGCAGCCAAATGGCGGCCTCCTACAATGAGCAGTTCTTC
>few|TRBV18|-|TRBJ2-1
CASSPLRTATNNEQFF
TGTGCCAGCTCACCGTTAAGGACAGCAACTAACAATGAGCAGTTCTTC
>-|TRBV3-1/TRBV3-2|-|TRBJ1-1
CASSQVRTGRTEAFF
TGTGCCAGCAGCCAAGTCAGAACAGGGCGCACTGAAGCTTTCTTT
>-|TRBV19|-|TRBJ2-7
CASRSGQVPSEQYF
TGTGCCAGTAGATCGGGGCAGGTCCCCAGCGAGCAGTACTTC
>-|TRBV18|-|TRBJ2-3
CASSPGSQAGTQYF
TGTGCCAGCTCACCAGGTAGCCAGGCCGGGACGCAGTATTTT
>-|TRBV3-1/TRBV3-2|-|TRBJ1-2
CASSLLGGYGYTF
TGTGCCAGCAGCCTCCTTGGAGGTTATGGCTACACCTTC
>-|TRBV7-3|-|TRBJ1-4
CASSINSRGADNEKLFF
TGTGCCAGCAGCATAAATTCGCGTGGGGCCGATAATGAAAAACTGTTTTTT
>-|TRBV6-1|-|TRBJ1-2
CASSVAGVYGYTF
TGTGCCAGCAGTGTAGCAGGGGTCTATGGCTACACCTTC
>few|TRBV4-1|TRBD1|TRBJ1-4
CASSHPGQGRDNEKLFF
TGCGCCAGCAGCCACCCGGGACAGGGGCGAGATAATGAAAAACTGTTTTTT
>-|TRBV2|-|TRBJ1-5
CASSEEGGAVRNQPQHF
TGTGCCAGCAGTGAAGAGGGGGGGGCGGTTCGCAATCAGCCCCAGCATTTT
>-|TRBV6-2/TRBV6-3|TRBD2|TRBJ2-1
CASSYRGETSGRAREQFF
TGTGCCAGCAGTTATAGGGGTGAGACTAGCGGGAGGGCCCGTGAGCAGTTCTTC
>-|TRBV2|TRBD1|TRBJ2-5
CASSEQGATQETQYF
TGTGCCAGCAGCGAACAGGGGGCTACCCAAGAGACCCAGTACTTC